The 19 T cell receptor beta chains below all came from one sample that was sequenced in a study of regulatory T cells in long-lasting Graves disease. CDR3 regions were amplified by Arm-PCR using iRepertoire HTBI primers to build TCR beta libraries. A single record per CDR3 protein comes from TCRdb applying MiXCR to the multiplex PCR reads. The sample yields some 250,000 distinct CDR3 sequences, around 20% seen once. Time point: newly diagnosed GD, antithyroid drugs for less than 3 months. After RNA was extracted from PBMCs, the TCR library was made from it. This specimen was peripheral blood mononuclear cells (PBMCs), taken at new diagnosis, from a patient treated with antithyroid drugs. Receptors originate from a female donor with Graves disease.

This sequence joins TRBV12-3 or TRBV12-4 and TRBJ2-2, with TRBD2 as a possible D gene (6 bases). The CDR3 is 16 amino acids. V dropped 3 bases and J dropped 1 base, with 12 bases sitting between them. CDR3 nucleotide sequence: TGTGCCAGCAGTTTTGGTAGCGGAGGGAACACCGGGGAGCTGTTTTTT. Amino acid sequence: CASSFGSGGNTGELFF.

This clonotype occurred many times. The V and J genes are TRBV9 and TRBJ1-2; unclear D gene. Per germline, CDR1 SGDLS and CDR2 YYNGEE. Trimming removed 2 bases from V and 0 bases from J, with 11 bases in between. This CDR3 comprises 15 residues. CDR3 sequence (DNA): TGTGCCAGCAGCGTCCGACGGGATCCTAACTATGGCTACACCTTC. Amino acids: CASSVRRDPNYGYTF.

This clonotype was counted ten times or more. The chain recombines TRBV20-1 with TRBJ1-1, with D maybe TRBD1 (5 bases). Germline lookup yields CDR1 DFQATT and CDR2 SNEGSKA (reference sequence). The CDR3 spans 13 residues. Trimming pared 2 bases from V and 10 bases from J, leaving 17 bases between. The CDR3 sequence: CSARPQGGLGAFF. The CDR3 DNA reads as TGCAGTGCTAGACCTCAGGGAGGGTTAGGAGCTTTCTTT.

This clonotype was detected many times. The genes are TRBV3-1 and TRBJ2-7; the match to TRBD2 covers 7 bases. Per the germline V gene, CDR1 is LGHDT and CDR2 is YNNKEL (reference sequence). J lost 3 bases, V lost 3 bases, and 8 bases had no gene match. CDR3 size: 15 residues. This CDR3 is CASSQGREKSYEQYF. The CDR3 nucleotides are TGTGCCAGCAGCCAGGGGCGGGAGAAGAGCTACGAGCAGTACTTC.

In its sample, this clonotype was seen many times. The rearrangement uses TRBV20-1 and TRBJ2-7, with 9 bases lining up with TRBD2. V trimming: 5 bases; J trimming: 5 bases; junction bases outside the gene matches: 13. The length of the CDR3 is 15 residues. Germline V gene data show CDR1 as DFQATT and CDR2 as SNEGSKA (reference sequence). CDR3 nucleotide sequence: TGCAGTGCTCCCCCTGTCGGCGGGAGGGCAGACGAGCAGTACTTC. It codes for CSAPPVGGRADEQYF.

The chain's CDR3 is CASRGIADTQYF. The CDR3 DNA follows: TGTGCTAGTCGCGGGATTGCAGATACGCAGTATTTT. The chain couples TRBV12-5 to TRBJ2-3; TRBD2 might be the D (6 bases). Germline CDR1 LGHNT, CDR2 FRNRAP. V lost 8 bases, J lost 4 bases, and 10 bases lay in between. The CDR3 totals 12 residues.

In its sample, this clonotype was seen a few times. The rearrangement links TRBV27 to TRBJ2-6, with D perhaps TRBD1 or TRBD2 (6 bases each). Germline CDR1 and CDR2: MNHEY and SMNVEV (reference sequence). V was shortened by 4 bases and J by 4 bases, with 14 bases between the two germline ends. The CDR3 is 16 amino acids. CDR3 sequence reads: CASSSGGPPGANVLTF. CDR3 DNA: TGTGCCAGCAGTTCTGGGGGGCCGCCAGGGGCCAACGTCCTGACTTTC.

This clonotype was detected many times. The V call is TRBV7-8, the J call TRBJ1-1; D is unclear. Trimming removed 2 bases from V and 9 bases from J, with 13 bases in between. This CDR3 is 13 amino acids long. Germline CDR1 reads SGHVS; CDR2 reads FQNEAQ. In DNA, the CDR3 is TGTGCCAGCAGCTTATCTGGGGAGCCGAAAGCTTTCTTT. Its protein is CASSLSGEPKAFF.

This clonotype was observed at least ten times. V gene TRBV5-1 combines with J gene TRBJ2-2, with a weak D call TRBD2 (5 bases). This CDR3 comprises 15 residues. V was cut by 4 bases and J by 5 bases, with 15 bases left in between. CDR1 is SGHRS, CDR2 YFSETQ, per germline. The CDR3 loop reads CASSPGLVLTGELFF. In nucleotides, the CDR3 is TGCGCCAGCAGCCCCGGACTGGTTCTGACCGGGGAGCTGTTTTTT.

This clonotype was seen ten or more times. V and J are TRBV11-1 and TRBJ2-5, with D hard to call. The germline CDR1 and CDR2 sequences are SGHAT and FQDESV (reference sequence). This CDR3 comprises 13 residues. V lost 1 base to trimming and J lost 7 bases, with 10 bases between them. CDR3 coding DNA: TGTGCCAGCAGCTTAGAACCCGCCCGGACCCAGTACTTC. It encodes CASSLEPARTQYF. The entire variable domain, with the rest obtained from reference TRBV11-1 and TRBJ2-5, is as follows: EAEVAQSPRYKITEKSQAVAFWCDPISGHATLYWYRQILGQGPELLVQFQDESVVDDSQLPKDRFSAERLKGVDSTLKIQPAELGDSAMYLCASSLEPARTQYFGPGTRLLVL.

Remarks on this clonotype: A much larger clone is a single base away; this may be a read error. The CDR3, as DNA: TGCAGTGCTATACAGCGAACTAATGAAAAACTGTTTTTT. Its protein is CSAIQRTNEKLFF. The chain combines TRBV20-1 with TRBJ1-4, with D unresolved. Per germline, CDR1 DFQATT and CDR2 SNEGSKA (reference sequence). V was cut by 4 bases and J by 1 base, with 7 bases left in between. The CDR3 sequence is 13 residues long.

V and J are TRBV7-9 and TRBJ2-7; maybe TRBD1 (6 bases). The length of the CDR3 is 16 residues. Germline V CDR1 and CDR2: SEHNR, FQNEAQ (reference sequence). V lost 5 bases, J lost 1 base, and 18 bases lay in between. The CDR3 DNA is TGTGCCAGCAGCAATACTACAGGGAGATATTCCTACGAGCAGTACTTC. It encodes CASSNTTGRYSYEQYF.

This clonotype was seen more than once but under ten times. This chain joins TRBV2 and TRBJ2-2; TRBD2 agrees at 12 bases. Germline V CDR1 and CDR2: SNHLY, FYNNEI. Trimming took 5 bases from V and 5 from J; bases not matched to a gene: 9. The CDR3 runs to 17 residues. The CDR3 loop is CASSFHLAGGRTGELFF. The CDR3 nucleotides are TGTGCCAGCAGTTTCCACCTAGCGGGGGGGCGAACCGGGGAGCTGTTTTTT.

In this sample, this clonotype turned up many times. The chain carries TRBV7-3 and TRBJ2-1; 14 bases fit TRBD2. CDR3 length: 17 amino acids. J was trimmed by 9 bases and V by 2 bases; bases with no gene match: 9. In germline, CDR1 is SGHTA, CDR2 FQGTGA. For the CDR3, the DNA is TGTGCCAGCAGCTTATCTCCCGGGACTAGCGGGGGAGCTGAGCAGTTCTTC. Translating gives CASSLSPGTSGGAEQFF.

This clonotype was seen ten or more times. The junction departs from germline at one end; a sequencing error may be responsible. This chain connects TRBV5-1 to TRBJ2-7, with 8 bases that match TRBD1. Looked up from germline, CDR1 is SGHRS and CDR2 is YFSETQ. There are 15 residues in the CDR3. The CDR3 DNA follows: TGCGCCAGCAGCTCCGTCCAGGTGGCAGGGGGCGAGCAGTGCTTC. Protein: CASSSVQVAGGEQCF.

This clonotype was detected many times. The chain carries TRBV9 and TRBJ2-5; TRBD1 is a possible D gene (6 bases). Trimming left V 2 bases short and J 0 bases short, with 11 bases between. The CDR3 is made up of 15 amino acids. Germline CDR1 is SGDLS and CDR2 is YYNGEE. The DNA for the CDR3 is TGTGCCAGCAGCGTTGACCGGGACAACCAAGAGACCCAGTACTTC. Translating gives CASSVDRDNQETQYF.

This clonotype was observed many times. The CDR3 reads CASKRAGGHNEQFF. The CDR3 DNA follows: TGTGCCAGCAAACGAGCGGGAGGGCATAATGAGCAGTTCTTC. The chain combines TRBV27 with TRBJ2-1; 10 bases map to TRBD2. Germline CDR1 MNHEY, CDR2 SMNVEV (reference sequence). CDR3 length equals 14 residues. V gave up 7 bases and J gave up 7 bases; unmatched junction bases: 7.

This clonotype was seen many times. This chain connects TRBV2 to TRBJ2-5; no clear D gene. The V end was cut by 3 bases, the J end by 7 bases, with 12 bases between. The CDR3 contains 13 residues. Germline loops: CDR1 SNHLY, CDR2 FYNNEI. Here the CDR3 reads CASSDGPALTQYF. The CDR3 region has the DNA TGTGCCAGCAGTGATGGGCCAGCTCTGACCCAGTACTTC.

This clonotype was recorded many times. The rearrangement joins TRBV5-6 to TRBJ2-7; TRBD1 might be the D (5 bases). Germline values: CDR1 SGHDT, CDR2 YYEEEE. The CDR3 consists of 14 residues. The ends were cut back, 1 base at V and 0 bases at J, with 8 bases in the middle. CDR3 sequence: CASSLKGPSYEQYF. In DNA, the CDR3 is TGTGCCAGCAGCTTGAAGGGGCCCTCCTACGAGCAGTACTTC.